This T cell receptor (beta chain) was observed in a study of human T cells and chemical hapten exposure. Trimming left V 3 bases short and J 4 bases short, with 30 bases between. CDR1 is SGHTA and CDR2 is FQGNSA in the germline V gene. The length of the CDR3 is 20 residues. Time point reported: pre-sensitization, week 0. The treatment: therapeutic diphenylcyclopropenone sensitization with weekly scalp DPC. Total RNA extraction was carried out from unfractionated whole blood. This clonotype was observed a handful of times. MiXCR was run by TCRdb on the RACE reads, yielding one entry per CDR3 protein. The data contain around 350,000 distinct CDR3 sequences, around 5.5% of them singletons.

The sequences come from whole blood, collected in connection with sensitization to the hapten diphenylcyclopropenone (DPC). This chain joins TRBV7-2 and TRBJ1-2; tentatively, D is TRBD1 (5 bases). The source of this sequence is a woman under 30 with alopecia areata. Some clones in this sample may be carry-over from other donors' samples. The CDR3 is CASSLAYNPFEGDSGYGYTF. The CDR3 coding sequence is TGTGCCAGCAGCTTGGCATACAACCCCTTCGAGGGAGACAGCGGCTATGGCTACACCTTC. The variable domain in full, with the rest retrieved from reference TRBV7-2 and TRBJ1-2, is GAGVSQSPSNKVTEKGKDVELRCDPISGHTALYWYRQSLGQGLEFLIYFQGNSAPDKSGLPSDRFSAERTGGSVSTLTIQRTQQEDSAVYLCASSLAYNPFEGDSGYGYTFGSGTRLTVV.